This T cell receptor beta chain was obtained from a study of response to subunit inactivated influenza vaccine. Each CDR3 protein is one row after TCRdb ran MiXCR on the RT-PCR reads. The repertoire holds about 500,000 distinct CDR3 sequences, with more than 15% as singletons. Findings and caveats of the study: The authors proposed limited new T cell recruitment per seasonal influenza vaccination.

Concerning this clonotype: The antigen remains unidentified.

This TCR was recovered from a man between 45 and 75 years old who received an inactivated influenza vaccine. The sample in question was CD4+ T cells sorted from PBMCs, obtained around 25 months after vaccination.

CDR3 region: CSARDGKRVAYNEQFF. DNA of the CDR3: TGCAGTGCTAGAGATGGTAAGAGAGTGGCCTACAATGAGCAGTTCTTC. The chain employs TRBV20-1 and TRBJ2-1; D unclear. CDR3 length equals 16 residues. The V gene's germline CDR1 is DFQATT and CDR2 SNEGSKA (reference sequence). V lost 0 bases, J lost 2 bases, and 14 bases lay in between.